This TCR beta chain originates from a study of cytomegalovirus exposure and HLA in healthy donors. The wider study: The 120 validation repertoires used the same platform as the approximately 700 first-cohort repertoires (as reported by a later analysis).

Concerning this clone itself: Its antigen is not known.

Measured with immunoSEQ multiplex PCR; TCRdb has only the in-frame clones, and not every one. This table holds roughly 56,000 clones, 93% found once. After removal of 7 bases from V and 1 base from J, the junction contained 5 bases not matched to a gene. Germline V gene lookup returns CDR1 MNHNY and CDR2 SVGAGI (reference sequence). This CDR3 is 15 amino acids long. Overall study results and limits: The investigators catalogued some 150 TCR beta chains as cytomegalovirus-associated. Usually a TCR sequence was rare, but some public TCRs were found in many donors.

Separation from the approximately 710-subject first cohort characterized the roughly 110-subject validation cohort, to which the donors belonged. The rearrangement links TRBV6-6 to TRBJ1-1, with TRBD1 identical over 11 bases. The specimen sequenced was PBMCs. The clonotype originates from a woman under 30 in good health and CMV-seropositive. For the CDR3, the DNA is TGTGCCAGCATGGGGACAGGGGGGAGGAACACTGAAGCTTTCTTT. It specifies CASMGTGGRNTEAFF.